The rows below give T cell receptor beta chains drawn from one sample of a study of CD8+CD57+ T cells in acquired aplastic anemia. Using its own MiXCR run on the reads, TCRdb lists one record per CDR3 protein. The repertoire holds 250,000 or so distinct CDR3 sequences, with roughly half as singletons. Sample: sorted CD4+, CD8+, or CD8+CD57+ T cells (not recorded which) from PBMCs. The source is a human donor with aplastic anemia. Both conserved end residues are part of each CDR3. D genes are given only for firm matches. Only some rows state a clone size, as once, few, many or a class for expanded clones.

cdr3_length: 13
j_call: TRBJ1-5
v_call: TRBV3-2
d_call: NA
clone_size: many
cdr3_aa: CASSLRVGQPQHF
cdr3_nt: TGTGCCAGCAGCCTCCGGGTGGGACAGCCCCAGCATTTT

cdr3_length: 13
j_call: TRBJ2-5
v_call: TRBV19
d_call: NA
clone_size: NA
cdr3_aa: CASSITPAETQYF
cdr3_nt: TGTGCCAGTAGTATAACCCCCGCGGAGACCCAGTACTTC

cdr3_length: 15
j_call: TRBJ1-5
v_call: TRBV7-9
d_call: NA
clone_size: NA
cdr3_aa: CASSPRPADEQPQHF
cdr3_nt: TGTGCCAGCAGCCCTAGACCAGCAGACGAGCAGCCCCAGCATTTT

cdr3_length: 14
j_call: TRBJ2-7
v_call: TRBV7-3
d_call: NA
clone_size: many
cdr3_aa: CASSHRNHLYEQYF
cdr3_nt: TGTGCCAGCAGCCACCGAAATCACCTCTACGAGCAGTACTTC

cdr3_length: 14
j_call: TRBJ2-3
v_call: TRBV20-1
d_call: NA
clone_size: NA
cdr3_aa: CSAREPLSTDTQYF
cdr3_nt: TGCAGTGCTAGAGAACCACTGAGTACGGATACGCAGTATTTT

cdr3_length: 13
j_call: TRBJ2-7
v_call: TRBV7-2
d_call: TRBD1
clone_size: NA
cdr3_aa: CASSGQGSYEQYF
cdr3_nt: TGTGCCAGCAGCGGACAGGGCTCCTACGAGCAGTACTTC

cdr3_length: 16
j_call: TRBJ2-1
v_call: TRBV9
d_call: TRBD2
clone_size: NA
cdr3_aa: CASGTPGTIPPDEQFF
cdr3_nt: TGTGCCAGCGGCACCCCCGGGACTATCCCTCCGGATGAGCAGTTCTTC

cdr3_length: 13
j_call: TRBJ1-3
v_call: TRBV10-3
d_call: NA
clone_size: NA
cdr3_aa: CATMTHSGNTIYF
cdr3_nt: TGTGCCACTATGACACACTCTGGAAACACCATATATTTT

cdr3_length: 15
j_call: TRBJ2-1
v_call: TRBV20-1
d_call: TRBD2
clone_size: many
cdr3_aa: CSATGTSGVYNEQFF
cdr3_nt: TGCAGTGCTACCGGGACTAGCGGAGTTTACAATGAGCAGTTCTTC

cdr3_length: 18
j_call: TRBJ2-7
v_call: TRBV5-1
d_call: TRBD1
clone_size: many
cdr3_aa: CASSSPPGQGTGYYEQYF
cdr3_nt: TGCGCCAGCAGCTCACCCCCGGGACAGGGCACCGGCTACTACGAGCAGTACTTC

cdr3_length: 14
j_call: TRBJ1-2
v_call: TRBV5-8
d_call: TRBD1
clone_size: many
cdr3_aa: CASSGGTVNYGYTF
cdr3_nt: TGTGCCAGCAGCGGGGGGACAGTTAACTATGGCTACACCTTC

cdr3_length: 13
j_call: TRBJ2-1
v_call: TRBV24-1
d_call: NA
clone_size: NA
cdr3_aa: CAPRALMDESQFF
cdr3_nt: TGTGCCCCGAGGGCCCTGATGGACGAATCGCAGTTCTTC

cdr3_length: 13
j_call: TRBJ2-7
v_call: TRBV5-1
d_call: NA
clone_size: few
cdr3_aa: CASSLAPLYEQYF
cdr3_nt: TGCGCCAGCAGCTTGGCTCCACTCTACGAGCAGTACTTC

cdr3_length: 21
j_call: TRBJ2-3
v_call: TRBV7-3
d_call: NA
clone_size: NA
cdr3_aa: CASSFKTGVRGSDGNTDTQYF
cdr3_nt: TGTGCCAGCAGCTTTAAGACCGGTGTCAGGGGCTCAGACGGTAACACAGATACGCAGTATTTT

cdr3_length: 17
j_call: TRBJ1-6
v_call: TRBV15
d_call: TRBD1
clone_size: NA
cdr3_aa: CASSSPGQGSYNSPLHF
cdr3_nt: TGTGCCAGCAGTTCTCCGGGACAGGGGTCTTATAATTCACCCCTCCACTTT

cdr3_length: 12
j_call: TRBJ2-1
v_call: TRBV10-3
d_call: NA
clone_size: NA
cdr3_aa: CAISGLQDERFF
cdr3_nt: TGTGCCATCAGTGGGTTACAGGATGAGCGGTTCTTC

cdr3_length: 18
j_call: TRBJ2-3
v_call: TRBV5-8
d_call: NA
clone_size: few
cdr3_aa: CASSLRFWGSVYTDTQYF
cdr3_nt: TGTGCCAGCAGCTTGAGGTTTTGGGGGTCTGTGTACACAGATACGCAGTATTTT

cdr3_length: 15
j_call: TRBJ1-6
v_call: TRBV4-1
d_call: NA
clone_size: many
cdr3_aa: CASSQNPGLVSPLHF
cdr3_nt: TGCGCCAGCAGCCAGAACCCGGGACTTGTTTCACCCCTCCACTTT

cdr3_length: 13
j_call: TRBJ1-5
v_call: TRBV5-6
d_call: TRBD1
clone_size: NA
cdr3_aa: CASRGQGSLSEHF
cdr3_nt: TGTGCCAGCAGGGGACAGGGGTCTCTGAGCGAGCATTTT

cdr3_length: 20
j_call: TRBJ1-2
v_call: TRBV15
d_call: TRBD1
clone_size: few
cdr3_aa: CATSRVSGTGGSSRLLGYTF
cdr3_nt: TGTGCCACCAGCAGAGTTTCCGGGACAGGGGGCTCTAGCCGGCTCCTCGGCTACACCTTC

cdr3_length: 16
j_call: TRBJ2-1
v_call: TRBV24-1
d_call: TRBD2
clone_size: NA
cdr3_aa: CATSDSLAEAYNEQFF
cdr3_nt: TGTGCCACCAGTGATTCACTAGCGGAGGCTTACAATGAGCAGTTCTTC

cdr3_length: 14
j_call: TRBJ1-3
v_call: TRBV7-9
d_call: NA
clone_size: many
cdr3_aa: CASSPIPQGNTIYF
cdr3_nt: TGTGCCAGCAGCCCTATACCGCAAGGAAACACCATATATTTT

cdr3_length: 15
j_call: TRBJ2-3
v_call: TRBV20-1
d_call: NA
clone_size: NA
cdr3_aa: CSAEDKGGSTDTQYF
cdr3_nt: TGCAGTGCCGAGGATAAGGGGGGGAGCACAGATACGCAGTATTTT

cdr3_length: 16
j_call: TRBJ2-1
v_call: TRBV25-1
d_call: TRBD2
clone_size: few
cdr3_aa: CASSDFNGGSYNEQFF
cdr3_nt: TGTGCCAGCAGCGATTTTAACGGGGGGTCCTACAATGAGCAGTTCTTC

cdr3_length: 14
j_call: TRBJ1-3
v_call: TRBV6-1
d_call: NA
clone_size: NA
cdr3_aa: CASSYSSGGNTIYF
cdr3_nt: TGTGCCAGCAGTTACTCATCGGGGGGGAACACCATATATTTT

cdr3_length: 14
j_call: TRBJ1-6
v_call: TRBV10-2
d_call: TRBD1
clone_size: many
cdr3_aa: CASRAGTGGSPLHF
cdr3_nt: TGCGCCAGCAGAGCCGGGACAGGGGGTTCACCCCTCCACTTT

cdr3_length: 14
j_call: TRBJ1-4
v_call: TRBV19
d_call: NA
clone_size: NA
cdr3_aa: CASSMTEVNEKLFF
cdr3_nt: TGTGCCAGTAGTATGACAGAGGTTAATGAAAAACTGTTTTTT

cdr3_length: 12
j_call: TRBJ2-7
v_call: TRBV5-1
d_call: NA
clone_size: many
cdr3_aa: CASSEDIYEQYF
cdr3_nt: TGCGCCAGCAGCGAGGACATCTACGAGCAGTACTTC

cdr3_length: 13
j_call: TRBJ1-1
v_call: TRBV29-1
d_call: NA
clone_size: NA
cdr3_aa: CSGGRGRNTEAFF
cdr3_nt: TGCAGCGGGGGGCGGGGACGGAACACTGAAGCTTTCTTT

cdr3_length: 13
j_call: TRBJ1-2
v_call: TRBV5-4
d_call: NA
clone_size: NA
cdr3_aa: CASSLEGPYGYTF
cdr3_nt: TGTGCCAGCAGCTTGGAAGGTCCCTATGGCTACACCTTC

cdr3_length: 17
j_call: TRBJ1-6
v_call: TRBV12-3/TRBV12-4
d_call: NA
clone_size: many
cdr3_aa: CASSFAPGRAYNSPLHF
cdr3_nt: TGTGCCAGCAGTTTCGCCCCAGGACGAGCCTATAATTCACCCCTCCACTTT

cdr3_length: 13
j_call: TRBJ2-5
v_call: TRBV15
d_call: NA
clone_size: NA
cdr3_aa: CATSGTAQETQYF
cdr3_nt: TGTGCCACCAGCGGAACTGCGCAAGAGACCCAGTACTTC

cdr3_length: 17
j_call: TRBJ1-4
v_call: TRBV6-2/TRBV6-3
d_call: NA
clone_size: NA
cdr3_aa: CASTQDTIGGTNEKLFF
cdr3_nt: TGTGCCAGCACCCAGGACACCATTGGGGGAACTAATGAAAAACTGTTTTTT

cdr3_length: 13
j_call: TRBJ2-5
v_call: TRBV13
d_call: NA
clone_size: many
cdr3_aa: CASSLGGKETQYF
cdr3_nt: TGTGCCAGCAGCTTAGGGGGTAAAGAGACCCAGTACTTC

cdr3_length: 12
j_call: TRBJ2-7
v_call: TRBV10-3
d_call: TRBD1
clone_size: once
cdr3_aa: CASRDRGHEQYF
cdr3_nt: TGTGCCAGCAGGGACAGGGGCCACGAGCAGTACTTC

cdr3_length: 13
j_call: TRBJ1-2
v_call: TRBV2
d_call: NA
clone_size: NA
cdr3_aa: CASSEQPLYGYTF
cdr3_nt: TGTGCCAGCAGTGAACAGCCCCTCTATGGCTACACCTTC